This T cell receptor beta chain was identified in a study of cytomegalovirus exposure and HLA in healthy donors. Sequencing used immunoSEQ multiplex PCR; TCRdb keeps in-frame clones, though not all of them. The sample records over 200,000 clones, roughly 91% being singletons. Germline V gene lookup returns CDR1 SGDLS and CDR2 YYNGEE. This CDR3 is built from 18 residues. V dropped 3 bases and J dropped 5; count of bases not matched to a gene: 12. Sequenced input: PBMCs. This clonotype was sampled from a woman aged 25 to 39 in good health and CMV-seronegative. This chain links TRBV9 with TRBJ2-1; TRBD2 matches at 12 bases. The CDR3 is CASSGASGRAGGNNEQFF. DNA of the CDR3: TGTGCCAGCAGCGGTGCTAGCGGGAGGGCCGGGGGCAACAATGAGCAGTTCTTC.